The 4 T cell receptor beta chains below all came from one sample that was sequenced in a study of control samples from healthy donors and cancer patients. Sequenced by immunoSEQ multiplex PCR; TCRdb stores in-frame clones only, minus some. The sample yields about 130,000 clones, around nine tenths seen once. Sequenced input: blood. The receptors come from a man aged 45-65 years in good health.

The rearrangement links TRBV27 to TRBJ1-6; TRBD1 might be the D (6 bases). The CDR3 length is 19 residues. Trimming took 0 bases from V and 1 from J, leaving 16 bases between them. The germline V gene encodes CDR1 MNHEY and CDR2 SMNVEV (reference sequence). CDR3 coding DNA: TGTGCCAGCAGTTTATCGGCGCTTGGGGGGCAATCCTATAATTCACCCCTCCACTTT. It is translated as CASSLSALGGQSYNSPLHF.

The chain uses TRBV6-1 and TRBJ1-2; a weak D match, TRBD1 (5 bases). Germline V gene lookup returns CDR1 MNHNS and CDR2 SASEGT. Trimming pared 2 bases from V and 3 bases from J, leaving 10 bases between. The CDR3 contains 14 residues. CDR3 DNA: TGTGCCAGCAGTGAAACAGGCAAACACTATGGCTACACCTTC. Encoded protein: CASSETGKHYGYTF.

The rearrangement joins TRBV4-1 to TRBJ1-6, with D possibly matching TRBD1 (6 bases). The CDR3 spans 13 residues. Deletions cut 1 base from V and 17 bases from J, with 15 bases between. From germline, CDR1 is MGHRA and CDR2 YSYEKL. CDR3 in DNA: TGCGCCAGCAGCCAAGGGTCGAGGGACACCGTCCACTTT. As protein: CASSQGSRDTVHF.

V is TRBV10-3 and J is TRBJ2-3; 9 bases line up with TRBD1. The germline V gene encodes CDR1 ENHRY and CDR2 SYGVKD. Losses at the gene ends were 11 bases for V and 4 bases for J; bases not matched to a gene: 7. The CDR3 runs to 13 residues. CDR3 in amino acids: CAAHRGQADTQYF. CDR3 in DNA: TGTGCCGCGCACAGGGGGCAGGCAGATACGCAGTATTTT.